This T cell receptor (beta chain) appears in the sequencing data of a study of early T cells in non-severe SARS-CoV-2 infection. Looking at the study overall: The study sequenced bulk RNA from unsorted whole blood, with chains unpaired.

Study-level points and caveats: There was a bias toward anti-spike CD8 responses in VDJdb matching, which missed private and CD4 specificities.

On this clonotype itself: Its antigen is unknown.

Attachment of unique molecular identifiers was made to individual cDNA molecules. MiXCR, run by TCRdb on the 5' RACE reads, gives a single entry per CDR3 protein. The data hold 55,000 to 70,000 distinct CDR3 sequences, with approximately 11% observed a single time. Per the germline V gene, CDR1 is SGHRS and CDR2 is YFSETQ. CDR3 length: 16 residues. J lost 4 bases, V lost 5 bases, and 10 bases had no gene match. The chain recombines TRBV5-1 with TRBJ2-2; 8 bases match TRBD1. The clonotype comes from an adult who was a healthcare worker with PCR-confirmed SARS-CoV-2 infection or an uninfected control (not recorded which). Specimen: whole blood. In DNA, the CDR3 is TGCGCCAGCAGAGACGAAAGGACAGGGAGCACCGGGGAGCTGTTTTTT. Its protein product is CASRDERTGSTGELFF.